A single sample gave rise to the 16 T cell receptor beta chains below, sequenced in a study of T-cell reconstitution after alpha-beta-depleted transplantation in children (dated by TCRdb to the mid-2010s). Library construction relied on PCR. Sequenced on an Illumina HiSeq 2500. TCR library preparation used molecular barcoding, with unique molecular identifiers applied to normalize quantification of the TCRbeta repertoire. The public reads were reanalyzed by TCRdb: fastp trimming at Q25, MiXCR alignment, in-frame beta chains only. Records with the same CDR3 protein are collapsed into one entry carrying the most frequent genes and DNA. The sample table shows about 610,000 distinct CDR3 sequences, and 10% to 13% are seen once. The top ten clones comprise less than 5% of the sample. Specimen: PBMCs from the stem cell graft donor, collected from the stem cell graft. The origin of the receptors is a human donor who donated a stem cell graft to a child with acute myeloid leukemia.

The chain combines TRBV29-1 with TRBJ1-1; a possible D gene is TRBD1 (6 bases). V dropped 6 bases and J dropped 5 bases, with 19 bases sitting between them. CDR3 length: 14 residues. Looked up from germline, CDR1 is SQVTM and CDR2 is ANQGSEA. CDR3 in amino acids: CSVDYRVRKTEAFF. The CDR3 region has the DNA TGCAGCGTCGACTACAGGGTTAGGAAGACTGAAGCTTTCTTT. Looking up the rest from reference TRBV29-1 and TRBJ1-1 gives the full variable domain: SAVISQKPSRDICQRGTSLTIQCQVDSQVTMMFWYRQQPGQSLTLIATANQGSEATYESGFVIDKFPISRPNLTFSTLTVSNMSPEDSSIYLCSVDYRVRKTEAFFGQGTRLTVV.

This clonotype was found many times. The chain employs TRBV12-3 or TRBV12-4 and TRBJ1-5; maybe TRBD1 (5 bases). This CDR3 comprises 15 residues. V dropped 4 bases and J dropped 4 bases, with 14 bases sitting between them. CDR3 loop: CASSSFQGTNQPQHF. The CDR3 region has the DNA TGTGCCAGCAGTTCTTTTCAGGGAACTAATCAGCCCCAGCATTTT.

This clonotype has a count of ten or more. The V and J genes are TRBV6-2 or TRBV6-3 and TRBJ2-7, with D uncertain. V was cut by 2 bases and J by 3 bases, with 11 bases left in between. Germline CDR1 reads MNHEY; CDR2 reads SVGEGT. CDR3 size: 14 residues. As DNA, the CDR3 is TGTGCCAGCAGTTACCGGGCTTACTACTACGAGCAGTACTTC. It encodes CASSYRAYYYEQYF.

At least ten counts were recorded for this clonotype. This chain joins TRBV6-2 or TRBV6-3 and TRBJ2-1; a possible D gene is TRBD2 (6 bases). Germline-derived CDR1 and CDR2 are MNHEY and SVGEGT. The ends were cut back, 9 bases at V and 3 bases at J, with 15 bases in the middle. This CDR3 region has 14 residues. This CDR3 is CASSGQGFYNEQFF. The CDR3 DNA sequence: TGTGCCAGTAGCGGCCAAGGTTTCTACAATGAGCAGTTCTTC.

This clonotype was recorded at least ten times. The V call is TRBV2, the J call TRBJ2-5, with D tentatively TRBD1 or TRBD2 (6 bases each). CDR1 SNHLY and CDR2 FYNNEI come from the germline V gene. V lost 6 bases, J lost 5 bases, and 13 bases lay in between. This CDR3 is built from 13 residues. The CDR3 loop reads CASRPTGRETQYF. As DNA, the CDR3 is TGTGCCAGCAGACCCACAGGGAGGGAGACCCAGTACTTC.

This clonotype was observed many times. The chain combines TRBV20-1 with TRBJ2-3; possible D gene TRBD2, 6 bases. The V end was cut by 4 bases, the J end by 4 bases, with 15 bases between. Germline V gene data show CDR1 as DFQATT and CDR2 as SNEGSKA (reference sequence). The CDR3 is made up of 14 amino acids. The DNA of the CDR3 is TGCAGTGCTAACGAGAGAGGACTATCAGATACGCAGTATTTT. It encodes CSANERGLSDTQYF.

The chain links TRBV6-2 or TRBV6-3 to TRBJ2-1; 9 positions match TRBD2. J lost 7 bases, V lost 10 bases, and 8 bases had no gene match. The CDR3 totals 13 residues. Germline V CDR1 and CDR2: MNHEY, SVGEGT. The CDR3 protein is CATVSGSGNEQFF. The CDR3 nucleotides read TGTGCCACCGTTAGCGGGAGCGGGAATGAGCAGTTCTTC.

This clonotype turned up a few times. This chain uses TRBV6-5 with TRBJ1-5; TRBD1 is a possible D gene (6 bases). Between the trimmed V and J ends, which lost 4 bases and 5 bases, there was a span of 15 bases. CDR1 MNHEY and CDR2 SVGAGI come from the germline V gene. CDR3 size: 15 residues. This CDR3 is CASSFTGFSDQPQHF. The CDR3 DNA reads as TGTGCCAGCAGTTTTACAGGGTTTAGTGATCAGCCCCAGCATTTT.

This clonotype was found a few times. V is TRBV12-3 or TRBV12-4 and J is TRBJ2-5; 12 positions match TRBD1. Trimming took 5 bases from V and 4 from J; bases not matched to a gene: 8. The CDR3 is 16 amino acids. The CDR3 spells CASSVLRGQGAETQYF. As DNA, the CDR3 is TGTGCCAGCAGTGTGCTCCGGGGACAGGGGGCAGAGACCCAGTACTTC.

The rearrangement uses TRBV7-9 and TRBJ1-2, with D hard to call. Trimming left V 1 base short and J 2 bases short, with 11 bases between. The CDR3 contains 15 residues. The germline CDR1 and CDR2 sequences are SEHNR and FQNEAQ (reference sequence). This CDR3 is CASSLGGTVNYGYTF. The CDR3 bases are TGTGCCAGCAGCTTAGGCGGCACGGTGAACTATGGCTACACCTTC.

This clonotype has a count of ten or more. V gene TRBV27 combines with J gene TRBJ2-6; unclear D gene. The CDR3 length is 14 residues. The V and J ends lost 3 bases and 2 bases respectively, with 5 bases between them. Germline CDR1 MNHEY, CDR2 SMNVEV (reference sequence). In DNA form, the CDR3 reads TGTGCCAGCAGTTTTATTGCTGGGGCCAACGTCCTGACTTTC. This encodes CASSFIAGANVLTF.

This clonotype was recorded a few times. CDR3 protein: CASSPQGAGHEQYF. As DNA, the CDR3 is TGTGCCAGCTCACCTCAAGGGGCAGGGCACGAGCAGTACTTC. This rearrangement joins TRBV18 to TRBJ2-7, with a weak D call TRBD1 (5 bases). Germline V gene sequence: CDR1 KGHSH, CDR2 LQKENI. The V end lost 3 bases, the J end lost 5 bases, and 14 bases lay between the germline ends. This CDR3 region has 14 residues. Filled out from reference TRBV18 and TRBJ2-7, the complete variable domain reads NAGVMQNPRHLVRRRGQEARLRCSPMKGHSHVYWYRQLPEEGLKFMVYLQKENIIDESGMPKERFSAEFPKEGPSILRIQQVVRGDSAAYFCASSPQGAGHEQYFGPGTRLTVT.

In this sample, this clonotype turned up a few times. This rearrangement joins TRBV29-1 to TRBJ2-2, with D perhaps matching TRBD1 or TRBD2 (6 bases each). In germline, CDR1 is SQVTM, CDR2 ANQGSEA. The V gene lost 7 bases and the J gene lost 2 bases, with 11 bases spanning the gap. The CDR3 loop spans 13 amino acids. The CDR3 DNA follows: TGCAGCGGTGGGGGGCGAAACACCGGGGAGCTGTTTTTT. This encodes CSGGGRNTGELFF.

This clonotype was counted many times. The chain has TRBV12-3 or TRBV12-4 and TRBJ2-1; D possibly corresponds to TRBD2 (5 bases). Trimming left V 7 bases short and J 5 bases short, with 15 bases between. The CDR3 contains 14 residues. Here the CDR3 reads CASKRVRVNNEQFF. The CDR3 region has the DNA TGTGCCAGCAAGAGGGTACGGGTAAACAATGAGCAGTTCTTC.

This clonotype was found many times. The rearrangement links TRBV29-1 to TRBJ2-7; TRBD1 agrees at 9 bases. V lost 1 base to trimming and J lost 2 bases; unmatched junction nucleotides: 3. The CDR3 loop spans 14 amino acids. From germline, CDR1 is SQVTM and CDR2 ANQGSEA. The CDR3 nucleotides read TGCAGCGTTGAAGGGGGGACAGGGCCCTACGAGCAGTACTTC. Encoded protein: CSVEGGTGPYEQYF.

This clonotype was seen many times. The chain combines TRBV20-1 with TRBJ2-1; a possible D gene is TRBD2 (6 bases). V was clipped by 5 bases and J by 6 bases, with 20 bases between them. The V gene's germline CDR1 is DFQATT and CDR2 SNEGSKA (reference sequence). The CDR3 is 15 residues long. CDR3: CSARGIDWDGNEQFF. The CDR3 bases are TGCAGTGCTCGGGGGATTGACTGGGATGGCAATGAGCAGTTCTTC.